These 17 T cell receptor beta chains originate from one sample sequenced in a study of graft-versus-host responses after intestinal transplantation. Antigens for these TCRs are unknown. The method was immunoSEQ multiplex PCR; TCRdb's version includes in-frame clones alone and lacks a portion of them. The sample records 62,000 or so clones, over 90% being singletons. Sequences were derived from unstimulated CD8+ T cells sorted from spleen or lymph node cells, sampled before transplant. These receptors all come from a human donor who was the organ donor for an intestinal transplant.

The genes are TRBV27 and TRBJ2-3; TRBD1 agrees at 9 bases. V lost 2 bases and J lost 1; bases outside the gene matches: 16. The CDR3 consists of 20 residues. Germline V lookup: CDR1 MNHEY, CDR2 SMNVEV (reference sequence). This chain's CDR3 is CASSLGWDRAEQSRTDTQYF. The CDR3 nucleotides are TGTGCCAGCAGTTTAGGGTGGGACAGGGCGGAACAAAGTCGCACAGATACGCAGTATTTT.

The rearrangement joins TRBV30 to TRBJ2-7, with TRBD1 matching over 9 bases. J was trimmed by 4 bases and V by 4 bases; bases with no gene match: 5. The CDR3 is made up of 13 amino acids. Germline V gene data show CDR1 as GTSNPN and CDR2 as SVGIG (reference sequence). This CDR3 reads CAWTTGGEYEQYF. The CDR3 nucleotides are TGTGCCTGGACTACAGGGGGCGAATACGAGCAGTACTTC.

This clone has only one observation. The V and J genes are TRBV27 and TRBJ2-7; TRBD2 matches at 10 bases. Germline values: CDR1 MNHEY, CDR2 SMNVEV (reference sequence). The CDR3 is made up of 16 amino acids. V lost 6 bases and J lost 5; bases outside the gene matches: 13. Written as DNA, the CDR3 is TGTGCCAGCAGCGGACATCCCCTAGCGGGAGTAAACGAGCAGTACTTC. This gives the protein CASSGHPLAGVNEQYF.

This clone was seen only a few times. The chain is built from TRBV11-2 and TRBJ2-7; 9 bases align to TRBD2. CDR1 is SGHAT, CDR2 FQNNGV, per germline. CDR3 size: 18 residues. V shed 0 bases and J 3 bases; nucleotides not matched to a gene: 12. CDR3 in DNA: TGTGCCAGCAGCTTAGATCCGAGCCCGGAGCGGGAGGACTACGAGCAGTACTTC. This codes for CASSLDPSPEREDYEQYF.

This sequence joins TRBV10-2 and TRBJ2-7; D gene unclear. This CDR3 spans 13 amino acids. CDR1 and CDR2 from the germline V gene are WSHSY and SAAADI. Deletions cut 3 bases from V and 4 bases from J, with 10 bases between. CDR3 nucleotides: TGCGCCAGCAGTGATTCGGCGGTTTACGAGCAGTACTTC. This translates into CASSDSAVYEQYF.

This clone was counted between two and nine times. The rearrangement links TRBV6-1 to TRBJ1-1; a weak D match, TRBD1 (6 bases). Trimming pared 8 bases from V and 1 base from J, leaving 11 bases between. This CDR3 region has 13 residues. CDR1 and CDR2 (germline): MNHNS, SASEGT. CDR3 in amino acids: CASGRGSNTEAFF. In DNA form, the CDR3 reads TGTGCCAGCGGAAGGGGGTCGAACACTGAAGCTTTCTTT.

The chain links TRBV27 to TRBJ2-7, with TRBD1 identical over 9 bases. V trimming: 0 bases; J trimming: 5 bases; junction bases outside the gene matches: 5. Germline-derived CDR1 and CDR2 are MNHEY and SMNVEV (reference sequence). This CDR3 contains 15 residues. CDR3 in amino acids: CASSLSSGQGHEQYF. The DNA of the CDR3 is TGTGCCAGCAGTTTATCGTCGGGACAGGGCCACGAGCAGTACTTC.

The CDR3 here is CSVDSVLAHTDTQYF. Here the CDR3 DNA reads TGCAGCGTTGACTCCGTCCTAGCACACACAGATACGCAGTATTTT. The V call is TRBV29-1, the J call TRBJ2-3; D is perhaps TRBD2 (5 bases). Looked up from germline, CDR1 is SQVTM and CDR2 is ANQGSEA. The length of the CDR3 is 15 residues. V lost 3 bases to trimming and J lost 2 bases, with 15 bases between them.

The chain uses TRBV6-1 and TRBJ1-1; no clear D. The CDR3 sequence is 21 residues long. Germline V gene lookup returns CDR1 MNHNS and CDR2 SASEGT. V was pared by 2 bases and J by 3 bases, with 31 bases between. Written as DNA, the CDR3 is TGTGCCAGCAGTGAATTTTGTAGGTGTACCTCCTACAACAAGGGAGACACTGAAGCTTTCTTT. Translating it yields CASSEFCRCTSYNKGDTEAFF.

The V call is TRBV7-9, the J call TRBJ2-1; the D is unclear. This CDR3 is built from 13 residues. V dropped 5 bases and J dropped 5 bases, with 10 bases sitting between them. Germline lookup yields CDR1 SEHNR and CDR2 FQNEAQ (reference sequence). The CDR3 DNA reads as TGTGCCAGCAGCCACCCGGTAGACAATGAGCAGTTCTTC. This encodes CASSHPVDNEQFF. Supplemented by reference TRBV7-9 and TRBJ2-1, the full variable domain reads DTGVSQNPRHKITKRGQNVTFRCDPISEHNRLYWYRQTLGQGPEFLTYFQNEAQLEKSRLLSDRFSAERPKGSFSTLEIQRTEQGDSAMYLCASSHPVDNEQFFGPGTRLTVL.

The chain combines TRBV7-9 with TRBJ1-1; D is possibly TRBD1 (6 bases). The V gene lost 10 bases and the J gene lost 4 bases, with 16 bases spanning the gap. The V gene's germline CDR1 is SEHNR and CDR2 FQNEAQ (reference sequence). The CDR3 is 13 residues long. CDR3 sequence reads: CATNRVLGTEAFF. Here the CDR3 DNA reads TGTGCCACCAACAGGGTTTTGGGCACTGAAGCTTTCTTT.

The chain carries TRBV30 and TRBJ2-1; 8 bases are shared with TRBD2. Trimming cost V 8 bases and J 7 bases; bases outside gene matches: 10. The CDR3 consists of 13 residues. The V gene's germline CDR1 is GTSNPN and CDR2 SVGIG (reference sequence). The CDR3 is CAGWERERNEQFF. In DNA, the CDR3 is TGTGCCGGGTGGGAGCGGGAGCGGAATGAGCAGTTCTTC.

The chain links TRBV6-5 to TRBJ1-1; D not certain. The V gene lost 2 bases and the J gene lost 4 bases, with 8 bases spanning the gap. Per germline, CDR1 MNHEY and CDR2 SVGAGI. The length of the CDR3 is 13 residues. CDR3 in amino acids: CASSYVWSTEAFF. CDR3 DNA sequence: TGTGCCAGCAGTTACGTTTGGAGCACTGAAGCTTTCTTT.

A single count supports this clone. The chain has TRBV10-3 and TRBJ2-5, with TRBD1 matching over 12 bases. CDR3 length: 14 amino acids. The germline gives CDR1 ENHRY, CDR2 SYGVKD. Trimming cost V 6 bases and J 6 bases; bases outside gene matches: 5. The CDR3 spells CAIRGTGGEKTQYF. CDR3 DNA: TGTGCCATCAGGGGGACAGGGGGCGAAAAGACCCAGTACTTC.

The chain carries TRBV16 and TRBJ2-7, with D unclear. The V gene lost 4 bases and the J gene lost 4 bases, with 11 bases spanning the gap. CDR3 length: 13 residues. The germline CDR1 and CDR2 sequences are KGHSY and FQNENV. The CDR3 loop is CASSPPERYEQYF. The CDR3 DNA sequence: TGTGCCAGCAGCCCGCCTGAGCGTTACGAGCAGTACTTC.

The chain uses TRBV19 and TRBJ1-1; D ambiguous. The germline CDR1 and CDR2 sequences are LNHDA and SQIVND (reference sequence). This CDR3 region has 15 residues. The V gene lost 0 bases and the J gene lost 4 bases, with 12 bases spanning the gap. CDR3 in amino acids: CASSIDDLAGTEAFF. The CDR3 DNA reads TGTGCCAGTAGTATAGATGACCTTGCGGGCACTGAAGCTTTCTTT. The complete variable domain, with remaining parts taken from reference TRBV19 and TRBJ1-1, reads DGGITQSPKYLFRKEGQNVTLSCEQNLNHDAMYWYRQDPGQGLRLIYYSQIVNDFQKGDIAEGYSVSREKKESFPLTVTSAQKNPTAFYLCASSIDDLAGTEAFFGQGTRLTVV.

The V call is TRBV9, the J call TRBJ2-1; possible D gene TRBD2, 6 bases. Germline values: CDR1 SGDLS, CDR2 YYNGEE. With 3 bases removed from V and 3 bases from J, the gap between germline ends came to 13 bases. The CDR3 consists of 15 residues. For the CDR3, the DNA is TGTGCCAGCAGCGACCACTTCGGGAGCTACAATGAGCAGTTCTTC. It yields the protein CASSDHFGSYNEQFF.